The rows below give T cell receptor beta chains drawn from one sample of a study of cytomegalovirus exposure and HLA in healthy donors. The assay was immunoSEQ multiplex PCR, and TCRdb's table has in-frame clones only and misses some. In the table there are approximately 150,000 clones, less than 10% of which are singletons. Sequencing was carried out using PBMCs. All receptors come from a male donor in good health and CMV-seronegative. Each CDR3 is given with its conserved first and last residue. The order of the fields is CDR3 protein, CDR3 DNA, D gene, J gene, V gene, clone size. D genes are given only for firm matches. The listing skips clone size in some rows; elsewhere it reads once, few, many or a size class.

CDR3 protein: CASSLGSLYEQYF
CDR3 DNA: TGTGCCAGCAGTTTAGGGAGCCTATACGAGCAGTACTTC
D gene: NA
J gene: TRBJ2-7
V gene: TRBV27
clone size: few

CDR3 protein: CASSLRSGQGMEAFF
CDR3 DNA: TGTGCCAGCAGCTTACGGTCGGGACAGGGCATGGAAGCTTTCTTT
D gene: TRBD1
J gene: TRBJ1-1
V gene: TRBV7-2
clone size: few

CDR3 protein: CASTSSWGGPYNEQFF
CDR3 DNA: TGTGCCAGCACGTCCTCCTGGGGGGGGCCCTACAATGAGCAGTTCTTC
D gene: NA
J gene: TRBJ2-1
V gene: TRBV7-8
clone size: NA

CDR3 protein: CASSPTVTGEQYF
CDR3 DNA: TGTGCCAGCTCACCAACCGTGACTGGAGAGCAGTACTTC
D gene: NA
J gene: TRBJ2-7
V gene: TRBV18
clone size: NA

CDR3 protein: CASSLRSGGNTEAFF
CDR3 DNA: TGTGCCAGCAGCTTAAGATCAGGGGGAAACACTGAAGCTTTCTTT
D gene: TRBD1
J gene: TRBJ1-1
V gene: TRBV7-9
clone size: few

CDR3 protein: CASSQEPAGSSYEQYF
CDR3 DNA: TGCGCCAGCAGCCAAGAACCAGCGGGGAGCTCCTACGAGCAGTACTTC
D gene: TRBD2
J gene: TRBJ2-7
V gene: TRBV4-1
clone size: NA

CDR3 protein: CASSGLEGKLFF
CDR3 DNA: TGTGCCAGCAGTGGGTTGGAGGGAAAACTGTTTTTT
D gene: NA
J gene: TRBJ1-4
V gene: TRBV28
clone size: NA

CDR3 protein: CASRGGANYGYTF
CDR3 DNA: TGTGCCAGCCGGGGAGGGGCTAACTATGGCTACACCTTC
D gene: NA
J gene: TRBJ1-2
V gene: TRBV2
clone size: NA

CDR3 protein: CASSGSGSGYEQYF
CDR3 DNA: TGTGCCAGCAGCGGGTCGGGTAGCGGATACGAGCAGTACTTC
D gene: NA
J gene: TRBJ2-7
V gene: TRBV7-2
clone size: NA

CDR3 protein: CATRGRWGTEAFF
CDR3 DNA: TGTGCCACGCGGGGGAGGTGGGGCACTGAAGCTTTCTTT
D gene: NA
J gene: TRBJ1-1
V gene: TRBV7-8
clone size: NA

CDR3 protein: CASSPANSAYEQYF
CDR3 DNA: TGTGCCAGCAGCCCGGCTAATAGCGCCTACGAGCAGTACTTC
D gene: NA
J gene: TRBJ2-7
V gene: TRBV7-2
clone size: NA

CDR3 protein: CASSQDLTSRPYEQYF
CDR3 DNA: TGCGCCAGCAGCCAAGACCTGACTAGCCGCCCCTACGAGCAGTACTTC
D gene: TRBD2
J gene: TRBJ2-7
V gene: TRBV4-3
clone size: NA

CDR3 protein: CASSQDGSPGERTLYEQYF
CDR3 DNA: TGTGCCAGCAGCCAAGATGGGAGCCCGGGCGAGAGAACACTTTACGAGCAGTACTTC
D gene: NA
J gene: TRBJ2-7
V gene: TRBV4-2
clone size: NA

CDR3 protein: CASSPPGGRTEAFF
CDR3 DNA: TGTGCCAGCAGCCCACCAGGGGGCCGGACTGAAGCTTTCTTT
D gene: TRBD1
J gene: TRBJ1-1
V gene: TRBV7-3
clone size: few

CDR3 protein: CASSDRFSGANVLTF
CDR3 DNA: TGTGCCAGCAGCGACAGGTTCTCTGGGGCCAACGTCCTGACTTTC
D gene: NA
J gene: TRBJ2-6
V gene: TRBV6-5
clone size: few

CDR3 protein: CASSSRLSGSLPSGDEQFF
CDR3 DNA: TGTGCCAGCAGCTCCCGACTTAGCGGTAGTCTCCCCAGTGGCGATGAGCAGTTCTTC
D gene: NA
J gene: TRBJ2-1
V gene: TRBV7-2
clone size: few